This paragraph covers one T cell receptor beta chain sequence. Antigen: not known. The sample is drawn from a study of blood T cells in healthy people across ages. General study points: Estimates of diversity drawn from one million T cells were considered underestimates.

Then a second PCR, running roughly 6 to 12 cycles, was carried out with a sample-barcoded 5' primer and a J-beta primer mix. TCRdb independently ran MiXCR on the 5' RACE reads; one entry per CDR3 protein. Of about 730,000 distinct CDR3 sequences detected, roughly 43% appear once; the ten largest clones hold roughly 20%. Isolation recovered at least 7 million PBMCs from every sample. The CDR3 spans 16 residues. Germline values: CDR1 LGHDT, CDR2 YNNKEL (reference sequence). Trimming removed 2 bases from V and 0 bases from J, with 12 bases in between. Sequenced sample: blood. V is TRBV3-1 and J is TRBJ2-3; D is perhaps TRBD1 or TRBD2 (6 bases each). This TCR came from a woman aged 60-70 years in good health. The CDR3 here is CASSQLTGASTDTQYF. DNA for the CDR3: TGTGCCAGCAGCCAATTGACGGGGGCTAGCACAGATACGCAGTATTTT.